This T cell receptor (beta chain) emerged from a study of T-cell memory formation after mild COVID-19. A few counts support this clonotype. TCRdb re-analysed the 5' RACE reads in MiXCR, keeping a single row per CDR3 protein. Of about 400,000 distinct CDR3 sequences in the sample, roughly 24% are singletons; the top ten hold about 10%. CDR3 length: 17 residues. V was clipped by 0 bases and J by 5 bases; unmatched bases: 12. Germline V lookup: CDR1 SGHRS, CDR2 YFSETQ. Input material: PBMCs or a T cell subset sorted from them (not recorded which). This chain uses TRBV5-1 with TRBJ2-3, with TRBD1 identical over 7 bases. The TCR originated in an adult woman who had mild COVID-19 (a few samples of this study predate the infection). Cell type and time point are not known. The CDR3 here is CASSLAPLTGLGDTQYF. CDR3 sequence (DNA): TGCGCCAGCAGCTTGGCTCCTTTGACAGGGTTGGGAGATACGCAGTATTTT.